This is a list of T cell receptor beta chains from one sample in a study of shared clonotypes between healthy human individuals. The assay was immunoSEQ multiplex PCR, and TCRdb's table has in-frame clones only and misses some. The sample contains about 2,500,000 clones, around 90% of which appear only once. The source material was naive CD4+ T cells sorted from blood. Every receptor here comes from a man aged 18 to 29 in good health. The CDR3 runs from the conserved cysteine through the conserved F or W. D genes are given only for firm matches. Size tells how often a clone was seen (once, few, many) or the class of an expanded clone, and some rows leave it out.

abundance: NA
d_gene: TRBD2
v_gene: TRBV5-4
j_gene: TRBJ2-5
CDR3nt: TGTGCCAGCAGCCCCGGACTAGCGGGAGGGCAAACCCAGTACTTC
CDR3aa: CASSPGLAGGQTQYF

abundance: NA
d_gene: NA
v_gene: TRBV14
j_gene: TRBJ2-7
CDR3nt: TGTGCCAGCAGCCAAGGGTGGGACATCTCCTACGAGCAGTACTTC
CDR3aa: CASSQGWDISYEQYF

abundance: NA
d_gene: NA
v_gene: TRBV5-4
j_gene: TRBJ2-5
CDR3nt: TGTGCCAGCAGCTTGGAGGGGGGCGGCCAAGAGACCCAGTACTTC
CDR3aa: CASSLEGGGQETQYF

abundance: NA
d_gene: NA
v_gene: TRBV18
j_gene: TRBJ2-3
CDR3nt: TGTGCCAGCTCAACAGGGTCAGATACGCAGTATTTT
CDR3aa: CASSTGSDTQYF

abundance: NA
d_gene: NA
v_gene: TRBV10-3
j_gene: TRBJ1-1
CDR3nt: TGTGCCACCACGGCGGAGATGAACACTGAAGCTTTCTTT
CDR3aa: CATTAEMNTEAFF

abundance: NA
d_gene: NA
v_gene: TRBV19
j_gene: TRBJ1-2
CDR3nt: TGTGCCAGTAGTATCGTATCAGGAGGCTACACCTTC
CDR3aa: CASSIVSGGYTF

abundance: once
d_gene: NA
v_gene: TRBV19
j_gene: TRBJ1-5
CDR3nt: TGTGCCAGTACCACAACCGGGACCCCAAATCAGCCCCAGCATTTT
CDR3aa: CASTTTGTPNQPQHF

abundance: NA
d_gene: NA
v_gene: TRBV5-1
j_gene: TRBJ1-1
CDR3nt: TGCGCCAGCAGCTTGGGAACAGCGACCCTTGAAGCTTTCTTT
CDR3aa: CASSLGTATLEAFF

abundance: NA
d_gene: NA
v_gene: TRBV5-1
j_gene: TRBJ2-2
CDR3nt: TGCGCCAGCAGCTTGACCCAGGGAAGTCACACCGGGGAGCTGTTTTTT
CDR3aa: CASSLTQGSHTGELFF

abundance: NA
d_gene: TRBD1
v_gene: TRBV27
j_gene: TRBJ2-5
CDR3nt: TGTGCCAGCAGTTCGAATGTAGGGACAGGGAAAGAGACCCAGTACTTC
CDR3aa: CASSSNVGTGKETQYF

abundance: NA
d_gene: NA
v_gene: TRBV9
j_gene: TRBJ1-2
CDR3nt: TGTGCCAGCAGCGTAGGAGGGTCAGACTATGGCTACACCTTC
CDR3aa: CASSVGGSDYGYTF

abundance: NA
d_gene: NA
v_gene: TRBV1
j_gene: TRBJ2-1
CDR3nt: TGCACCAGCAGCCAAATAGCGGGAGTATACTTCAATGAGCAGTTCTTC
CDR3aa: CTSSQIAGVYFNEQFF

abundance: NA
d_gene: NA
v_gene: TRBV5-1
j_gene: TRBJ2-2
CDR3nt: TGCGCCAGCAGCCCGGACACCTCCACCGGGGAGCTGTTTTTT
CDR3aa: CASSPDTSTGELFF

abundance: NA
d_gene: NA
v_gene: TRBV7-8
j_gene: TRBJ1-5
CDR3nt: TGTGCCAGCAGCTTAGTGGGGGATCAGCCCCAGCATTTT
CDR3aa: CASSLVGDQPQHF

abundance: NA
d_gene: TRBD2
v_gene: TRBV5-1
j_gene: TRBJ2-5
CDR3nt: TGCGCCAGCAGCCGGCAGGCGGGGGGGCAAGAGACCCAGTACTTC
CDR3aa: CASSRQAGGQETQYF

abundance: NA
d_gene: NA
v_gene: TRBV6-5
j_gene: TRBJ1-2
CDR3nt: TGTGCCAGCAGTTACATCGACCCCCGGGGTGGCTACACCTTC
CDR3aa: CASSYIDPRGGYTF

abundance: NA
d_gene: NA
v_gene: TRBV5-1
j_gene: TRBJ2-2
CDR3nt: TGCGCCAGCAGCTTGGTTCCCGGGTCGAACGGGGAGCTGTTTTTT
CDR3aa: CASSLVPGSNGELFF

abundance: NA
d_gene: NA
v_gene: TRBV6-1
j_gene: TRBJ1-1
CDR3nt: TGTGCCAGCAGTCCACGACAGGAGATGAACACTGAAGCTTTCTTT
CDR3aa: CASSPRQEMNTEAFF

abundance: NA
d_gene: NA
v_gene: TRBV19
j_gene: TRBJ1-5
CDR3nt: TGTGCCAGTAGTTTCCAGGTTCCCAATCAGCCCCAGCATTTT
CDR3aa: CASSFQVPNQPQHF

abundance: NA
d_gene: TRBD2
v_gene: TRBV9
j_gene: TRBJ2-3
CDR3nt: TGTGCCAGCAGCGTAGATGGCGGGGGGAAGGGCCCAGATACGCAGTATTTT
CDR3aa: CASSVDGGGKGPDTQYF

abundance: NA
d_gene: NA
v_gene: TRBV7-8
j_gene: TRBJ2-7
CDR3nt: TGTGCCAGCAGCGCAAGGGTAGTAACCAGGGGAAACTACGAGCAGTACTTC
CDR3aa: CASSARVVTRGNYEQYF

abundance: NA
d_gene: TRBD2
v_gene: TRBV7-2
j_gene: TRBJ2-3
CDR3nt: TGTGCCAGCAGCCGCGGGGGGGCCGGGGCAGATACGCAGTATTTT
CDR3aa: CASSRGGAGADTQYF

abundance: NA
d_gene: NA
v_gene: TRBV19
j_gene: TRBJ1-4
CDR3nt: TGTGCCAGTATGGGAAGGTGGAATGAAAAACTGTTTTTT
CDR3aa: CASMGRWNEKLFF

abundance: NA
d_gene: NA
v_gene: TRBV2
j_gene: TRBJ2-5
CDR3nt: TGTGCCAGCAGTCGCCGGGGTATTGAGACCCAGTACTTC
CDR3aa: CASSRRGIETQYF

abundance: NA
d_gene: NA
v_gene: TRBV5-1
j_gene: TRBJ1-4
CDR3nt: TGCGCCAGCAGCTCCCAGGGCGGGGGCCTCATCAGGGGAAATGAAAAACTGTTTTTT
CDR3aa: CASSSQGGGLIRGNEKLFF

abundance: NA
d_gene: TRBD1
v_gene: TRBV28
j_gene: TRBJ2-7
CDR3nt: TGTGCCAGCAGATGGGGACAGGGGGCTTACGAGCAGTACTTC
CDR3aa: CASRWGQGAYEQYF